This T cell receptor beta chain is drawn from a study of blood T cell repertoires in COVID-19. Background on the study: PBMCs, B-cell-depleted T cells, or T cells provided the cDNA or gDNA that made up the material.

The CDR3 spans 14 residues. Trimming left V 3 bases short and J 2 bases short, with 11 bases between. Germline CDR1 reads MNHEY; CDR2 reads SMNVEV (reference sequence). Per the study methods: Reference gene primer amplification yielded estimated nucleated cell counts. Sequenced by immunoSEQ multiplex PCR; TCRdb stores in-frame clones only, minus some. V and J calls and clone size are copied from that table; D and trimming were computed from the DNA. The table lists 300,000 to 350,000 clones, over 80% of them singletons. Cohorts were assigned according to the clinical history that participants reported.

The sequenced material came from PBMCs or T cells enriched from blood (not recorded which). The chain has TRBV27 and TRBJ2-7; D perhaps matches TRBD2 (5 bases). The source of this sequence is a young woman who had recovered from COVID-19. The CDR3 DNA is TGTGCCAGCAGTTTTTCGGCGGGCCCCTACGAGCAGTACTTC. Amino acid sequence: CASSFSAGPYEQYF.